A single T cell receptor (beta chain) is shown here with its context. Its antigen target is currently unknown. Per-nucleotide qualities are absent, and no much larger clonotype sits a single base away. The sample originates from a study of blood T cell repertoires in COVID-19 (dated by TCRdb to between 2020 and 2021). Broadly, across the study: Collaborator samples came from the United States, Italy and Spain and covered acute and convalescent phases of COVID-19. Nearly every sample came with metadata listing a de-identified subject ID, COVID-19 status, age in years and sex. The material from the prospective study consisted of cDNA or gDNA derived from T cells, B-cell-depleted T cells, or PBMCs. Where available, HLA class I and class II types were taken from metadata supplied by the sample provider and were not determined by assay-based typing. A freely available public database, intended as a resource for researchers studying the immune response to SARS-CoV-2, is where the repertoires were released. The samples were drawn from two sources: the first 160 participants of the ongoing ImmuneRACE study, and over 950 subjects contributed by 6 global collaborators. Subjects who had been exposed to COVID-19, were actively infected with it, or had recovered from it provided the deeply sampled blood TCRbeta repertoires that made up the dataset. The paper as a whole reports these results and caveats: Clinical and demographic metadata were provided uncurated, with the amount varying by source and participant.

TCRbeta CDR3 regions were amplified from genomic DNA by means of the immunoSEQ Assay, a bias-controlled multiplex PCR. Under the source paper's analysis protocol: The number of nucleated cells in each sample was estimated from the amplification of reference gene primers within the assay. To quantify the absolute abundance of each unique TCRbeta CDR3 rearrangement, sequence reads were collapsed and filtered. For each sample, productive Simpson clonality was calculated as the square root of Simpson's diversity index across productive rearrangements. Entries here come from immuneACCESS through TCRdb and include only in-frame sequences with V and J called. Some clones fail to appear in such tables; in the studies checked, an unresolved V gene covers under half of the shortfall, and the cause of the remainder is unknown. The V and J calls and the clone size are those of that table, but D and trimming were determined from the DNA. This sample is represented by about 66,000 clones; approximately 86% of them were singletons. The ten largest clones represent 5.5% to 8.5% of the sample.

Collaborating institutions collected whole blood in K2EDTA tubes following their own protocols. For TCRbeta analysis, collaborator samples were shipped as frozen whole blood, as isolated PBMCs, or as DNA extracted from either sample type. Via the germline V gene, CDR1 is SGHDT and CDR2 YYEEEE. Here V drops 3 bases and J drops 7 bases, and the junction holds 7 bases not matched to any gene. The CDR3 holds 15 amino acids from the cysteine to the phenylalanine. Only CDR3 DNA is held: 45 bases, read in frame from base 1. The chain is assembled from TRBV5-6 and TRBJ2-2; 9 nucleotides in the junction match TRBD1. The clonotype originates from a man aged 45-65 years with active COVID-19. The sample comprised peripheral blood. The DNA sequence is as follows: TGTGCCAGCAGCTGGGACAGGGTTAATGACGGGGAGCTGTTTTTT. Its translation is CASSWDRVNDGELFF.